This T cell receptor (beta chain) was identified during a study of Graves' ophthalmopathy and Graves' hyperthyroidism. Points from the study as a whole: Detected in blood as well were most expanded thyroid clonotypes with frequency above 0.001.

Among the hyperthyroidism patients, all were newly diagnosed, aged 18 to 65, with under 2 months' duration. Ineligible for inclusion were patients with other autoimmune diseases, uncontrolled infections, pregnancy or lactation. RNA transcripts were the source from which TCR beta CDR3 regions were amplified. The library came from an HTBI-primed first-round RT-PCR and a second-round multiplex PCR. One entry per CDR3 protein results from TCRdb running MiXCR on the multiplex PCR reads. The sample has over a million distinct CDR3 sequences, less than 45% seen once; the top ten hold over 8.5%. The CDR3 is made up of 14 amino acids. V lost 6 bases and J lost 0, with 12 bases in between. Germline V gene lookup returns CDR1 SGHRS and CDR2 YFSETQ. This clonotype was counted many times. Its antigen is unknown.

Sample: peripheral blood or thyroid tissue (not recorded which). The rearrangement joins TRBV5-1 to TRBJ1-1; D is undetermined. This receptor was taken from an adult man with Graves' hyperthyroidism. Here the CDR3 reads CASKLTEVNTEAFF. CDR3 nucleotide sequence: TGCGCCAGCAAGCTAACTGAGGTGAACACTGAAGCTTTCTTT.